This T cell receptor beta chain was retrieved from a study of T cells in Graves' hyperthyroidism and ophthalmopathy. This CDR3 has 13 amino acids. Trimming pared 2 bases from V and 3 bases from J, leaving 10 bases between. Germline CDR1 is GTSNPN and CDR2 is SVGIG (reference sequence). On this clonotype: No conserved phenylalanine or tryptophan ends this CDR3, so it is likely a read error.

RNA transcripts served as the template for amplifying TCR beta CDR3 regions. During a first-round RT-PCR of the TCR CDR3, the HTBI primer set was used. TCRdb passed the multiplex PCR reads through MiXCR, listing each CDR3 protein once. This table holds some 770,000 distinct CDR3 sequences, about a sixth found once. The rearrangement joins TRBV30 to TRBJ2-5; a weak D match, TRBD2 (6 bases). Sequenced input: blood. This TCR was sampled from a man aged 18 to 29 with Graves' hyperthyroidism. CDR3 in amino acids: CAWSPGREETQYS. As DNA, the CDR3 is TGTGCCTGGAGTCCCGGGAGAGAAGAGACCCAGTACTCC.